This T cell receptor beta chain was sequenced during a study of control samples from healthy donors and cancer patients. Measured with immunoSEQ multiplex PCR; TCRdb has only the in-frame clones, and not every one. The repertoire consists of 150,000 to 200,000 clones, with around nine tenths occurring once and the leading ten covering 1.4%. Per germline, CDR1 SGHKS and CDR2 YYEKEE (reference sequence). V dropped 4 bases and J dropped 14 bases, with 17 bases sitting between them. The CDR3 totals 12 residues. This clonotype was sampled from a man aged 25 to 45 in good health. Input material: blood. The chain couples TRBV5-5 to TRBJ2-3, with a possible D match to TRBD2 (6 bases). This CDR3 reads CASSVGGLEAYF. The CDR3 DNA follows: TGTGCCAGCAGCGTGGGGGGTCTCGAGGCGTATTTT.